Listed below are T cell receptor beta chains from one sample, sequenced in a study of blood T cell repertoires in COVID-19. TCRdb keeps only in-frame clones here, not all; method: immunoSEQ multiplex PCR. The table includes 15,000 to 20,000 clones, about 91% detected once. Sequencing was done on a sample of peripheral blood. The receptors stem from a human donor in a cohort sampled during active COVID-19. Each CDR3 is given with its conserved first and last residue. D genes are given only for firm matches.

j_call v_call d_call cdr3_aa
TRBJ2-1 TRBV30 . CAWNRYNEQFF
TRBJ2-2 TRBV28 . CASSLLTGELFF
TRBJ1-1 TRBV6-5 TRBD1 CASSYSVRDRVSEAFF
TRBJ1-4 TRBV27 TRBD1 CASSLTGVNEKLFF
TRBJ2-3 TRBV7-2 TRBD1 CASSPGQGATDTQYF
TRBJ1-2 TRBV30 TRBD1 CASQGTDYGYTF
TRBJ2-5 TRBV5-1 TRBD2 CASTRTTSGVQETQYF
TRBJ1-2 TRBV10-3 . CAISAREQDYGYTF
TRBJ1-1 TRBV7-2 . CASSTLASVNTEAFF
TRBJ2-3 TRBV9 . CASSVGELASTDTQYF
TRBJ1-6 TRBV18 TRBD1 CASSLQGESPLHF
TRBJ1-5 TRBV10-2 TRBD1 CASSDRGTNQPQHF
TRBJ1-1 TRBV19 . CASSANRETEAFF
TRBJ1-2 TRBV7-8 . CASSLAHAAYGYTF
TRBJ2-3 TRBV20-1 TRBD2 CSASASGGGITQYF
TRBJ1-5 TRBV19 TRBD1 CASSIVGTGAIDQPQHF
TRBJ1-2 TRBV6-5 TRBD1 CASSMTGGTNYGYTF
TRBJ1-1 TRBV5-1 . CASSETPDTNTEAFF
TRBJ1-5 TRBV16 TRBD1 CASNRGSAGAQPQHF
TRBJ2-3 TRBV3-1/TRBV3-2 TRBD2 CASSHRGLAGGTVTDTQYF
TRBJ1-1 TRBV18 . CASSPGQNTEAFF
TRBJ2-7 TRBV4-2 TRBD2 CASELRGGKYEQYF
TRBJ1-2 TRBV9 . CASSPNVGLDYGYTF
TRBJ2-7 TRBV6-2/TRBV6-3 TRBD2 CAGSFPTSGGAYHSSYEQYF
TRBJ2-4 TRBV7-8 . CASSLVAAANIQYF